The 3 T cell receptor beta chains listed next were all sequenced from one sample in a study of tumor-infiltrating lymphocytes in localized non-small cell lung cancer (dated by TCRdb to the early 2020s). Libraries were prepared through the immunoSEQ multiplex PCR assay. Not all clones reach the TCRdb copy of this immuneACCESS table, which keeps in-frame sequences only. Checked studies attribute under half of the gap to unresolved V genes and leave the rest unexplained. The table for this sample lists approximately 6,900 clones; around 74% of them were counted only once. In total, the top ten clones hold about 11% of the sample. Sequencing was carried out using lung tumor tissue. Source of these receptors: a human donor with non-small cell lung cancer.

The J gene is TRBJ2-2, the V gene TRBV5-1; TRBD2 aligns across 7 bases. The CDR3 is made up of 15 amino acids. Germline loops: CDR1 SGHRS, CDR2 YFSETQ. V shed 3 bases and J 4 bases; nucleotides not matched to a gene: 6. The CDR3 DNA follows: TGCGCCAGCAGCTCCGGGACTACCAGCACCGGGGAGCTGTTTTTT. Residues: CASSSGTTSTGELFF.

The chain links TRBV9 to TRBJ1-4, with TRBD1 as a possible D gene (5 bases). Trimming cost V 7 bases and J 0 bases, with 13 bases left between them. The CDR3 length is 15 residues. Germline values: CDR1 SGDLS, CDR2 YYNGEE. The CDR3 DNA sequence: TGTGCCAGCTGCCCGACAGCTTCAACTAATGAAAAACTGTTTTTT. Its translation is CASCPTASTNEKLFF. Using reference TRBV9 and TRBJ1-4 for the parts outside the CDR3, the full variable domain is DSGVTQTPKHLITATGQRVTLRCSPRSGDLSVYWYQQSLDQGLQFLIQYYNGEERAKGNILERFSAQQFPDLHSELNLSSLELGDSALYFCASCPTASTNEKLFFGSGTQLSVL.

The rearrangement uses TRBV9 and TRBJ1-1, with D unresolved. Germline CDR1 is SGDLS and CDR2 is YYNGEE. The CDR3 spans 14 residues. Trimming left V 0 bases short and J 2 bases short, with 8 bases between. The CDR3 sequence: CASSVDGDNTEAFF. For the CDR3, the DNA is TGTGCCAGCAGCGTAGACGGGGATAACACTGAAGCTTTCTTT.